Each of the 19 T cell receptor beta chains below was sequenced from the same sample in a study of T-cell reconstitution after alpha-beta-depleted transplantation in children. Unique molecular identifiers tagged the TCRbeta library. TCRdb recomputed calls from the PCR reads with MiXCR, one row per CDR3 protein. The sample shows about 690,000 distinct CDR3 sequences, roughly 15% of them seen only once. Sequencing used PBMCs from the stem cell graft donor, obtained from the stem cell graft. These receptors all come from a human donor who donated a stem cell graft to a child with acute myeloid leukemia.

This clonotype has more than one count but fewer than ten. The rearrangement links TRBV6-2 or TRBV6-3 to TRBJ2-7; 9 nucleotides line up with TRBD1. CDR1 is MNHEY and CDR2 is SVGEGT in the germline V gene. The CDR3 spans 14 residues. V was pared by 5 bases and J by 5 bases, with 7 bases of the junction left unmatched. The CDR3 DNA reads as TGTGCCAGCAGTAGCACCGGGACAGGGAACGAGCAGTACTTC. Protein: CASSSTGTGNEQYF.

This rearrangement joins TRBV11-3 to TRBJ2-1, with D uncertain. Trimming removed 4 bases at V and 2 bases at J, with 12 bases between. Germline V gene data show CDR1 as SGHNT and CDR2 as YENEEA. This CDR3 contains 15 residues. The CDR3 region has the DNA TGTGCCAGCAGCTCTCTGAGTCCGACCTACAATGAGCAGTTCTTC. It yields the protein CASSSLSPTYNEQFF.

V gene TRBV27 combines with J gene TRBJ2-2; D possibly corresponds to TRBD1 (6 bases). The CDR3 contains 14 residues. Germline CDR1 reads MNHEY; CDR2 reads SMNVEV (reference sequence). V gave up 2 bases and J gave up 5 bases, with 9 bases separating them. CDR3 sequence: CASSLRGKTGELFF. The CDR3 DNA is TGTGCCAGCAGTTTAAGGGGGAAGACCGGGGAGCTGTTTTTT.

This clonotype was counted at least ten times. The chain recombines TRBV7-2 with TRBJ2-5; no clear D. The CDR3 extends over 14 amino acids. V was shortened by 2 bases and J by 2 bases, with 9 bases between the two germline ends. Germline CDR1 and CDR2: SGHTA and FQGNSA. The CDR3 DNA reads TGTGCCAGCAGCTTAAACGGAGAACAAGAGACCCAGTACTTC. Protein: CASSLNGEQETQYF.

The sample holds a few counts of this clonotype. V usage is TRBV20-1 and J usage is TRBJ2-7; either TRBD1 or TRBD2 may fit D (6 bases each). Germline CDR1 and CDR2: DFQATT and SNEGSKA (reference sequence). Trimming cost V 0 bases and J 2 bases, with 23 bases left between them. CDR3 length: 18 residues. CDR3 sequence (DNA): TGCAGTGCTAGAGATCAAATAGGGGGGCCTGGGGCCCCCTACGAGCAGTACTTC. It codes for CSARDQIGGPGAPYEQYF.

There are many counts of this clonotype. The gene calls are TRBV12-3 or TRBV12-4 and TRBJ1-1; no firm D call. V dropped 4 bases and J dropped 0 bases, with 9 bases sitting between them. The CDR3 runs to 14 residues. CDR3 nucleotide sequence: TGTGCCAGCAGTTCCAAGACTTTGAACACTGAAGCTTTCTTT. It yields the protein CASSSKTLNTEAFF.

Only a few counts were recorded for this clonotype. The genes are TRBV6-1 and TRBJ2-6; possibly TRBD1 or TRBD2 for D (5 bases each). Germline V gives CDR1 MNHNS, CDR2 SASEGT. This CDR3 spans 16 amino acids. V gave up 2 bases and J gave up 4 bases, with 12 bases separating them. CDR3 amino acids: CASSERPRDGANVLTF. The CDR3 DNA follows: TGTGCCAGCAGTGAACGGCCAAGGGACGGGGCCAACGTCCTGACTTTC.

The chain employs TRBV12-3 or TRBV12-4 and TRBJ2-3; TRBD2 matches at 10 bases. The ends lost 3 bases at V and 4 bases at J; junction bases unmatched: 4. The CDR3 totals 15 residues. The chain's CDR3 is CASSFERGGPDTQYF. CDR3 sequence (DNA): TGTGCCAGCAGTTTCGAGCGGGGGGGCCCAGATACGCAGTATTTT.

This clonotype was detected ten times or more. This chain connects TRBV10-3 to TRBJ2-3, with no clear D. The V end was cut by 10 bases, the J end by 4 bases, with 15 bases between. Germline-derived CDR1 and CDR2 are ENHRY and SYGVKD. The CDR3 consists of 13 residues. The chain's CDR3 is CATLATQSDTQYF. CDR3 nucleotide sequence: TGTGCCACCCTCGCAACACAGTCAGATACGCAGTATTTT.

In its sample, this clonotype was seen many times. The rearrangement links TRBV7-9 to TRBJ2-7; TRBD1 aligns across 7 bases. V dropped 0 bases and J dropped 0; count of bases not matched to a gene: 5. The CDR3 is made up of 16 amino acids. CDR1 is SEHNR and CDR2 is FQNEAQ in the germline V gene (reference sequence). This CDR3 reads CASSLALGTVSYEQYF. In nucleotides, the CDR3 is TGTGCCAGCAGCTTAGCGCTTGGGACAGTCTCCTACGAGCAGTACTTC.

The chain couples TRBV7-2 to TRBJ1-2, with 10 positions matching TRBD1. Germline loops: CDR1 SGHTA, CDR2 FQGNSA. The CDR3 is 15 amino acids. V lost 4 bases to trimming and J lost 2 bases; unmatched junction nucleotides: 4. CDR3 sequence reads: CASSSLTGGNYGYTF. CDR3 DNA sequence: TGTGCCAGCAGCTCCCTGACAGGGGGCAACTATGGCTACACCTTC.

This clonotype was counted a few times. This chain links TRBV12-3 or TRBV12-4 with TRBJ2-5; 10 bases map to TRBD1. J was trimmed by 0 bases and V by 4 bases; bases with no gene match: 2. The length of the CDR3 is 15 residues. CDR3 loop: CASSWGQGYQETQYF. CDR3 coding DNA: TGTGCCAGCAGTTGGGGACAGGGGTACCAAGAGACCCAGTACTTC.

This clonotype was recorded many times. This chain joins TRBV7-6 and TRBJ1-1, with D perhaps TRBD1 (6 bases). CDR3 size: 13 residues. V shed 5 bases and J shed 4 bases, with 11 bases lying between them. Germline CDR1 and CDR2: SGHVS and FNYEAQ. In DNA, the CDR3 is TGTGCCAGCAGCCTGGGAGGGGGCACTGAAGCTTTCTTT. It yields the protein CASSLGGGTEAFF. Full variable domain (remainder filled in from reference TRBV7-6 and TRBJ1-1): GAGVSQSPRYKVTKRGQDVALRCDPISGHVSLYWYRQALGQGPEFLTYFNYEAQQDKSGLPNDRFSAERPEGSISTLTIQRTEQRDSAMYRCASSLGGGTEAFFGQGTRLTVV.

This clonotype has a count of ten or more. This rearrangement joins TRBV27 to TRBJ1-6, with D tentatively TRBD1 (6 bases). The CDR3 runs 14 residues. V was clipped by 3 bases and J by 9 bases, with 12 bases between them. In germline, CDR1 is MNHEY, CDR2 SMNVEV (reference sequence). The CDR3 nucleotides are TGTGCCAGCAGTTTCGGGCAGGGGATTTCACCCCTCCACTTT. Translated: CASSFGQGISPLHF.

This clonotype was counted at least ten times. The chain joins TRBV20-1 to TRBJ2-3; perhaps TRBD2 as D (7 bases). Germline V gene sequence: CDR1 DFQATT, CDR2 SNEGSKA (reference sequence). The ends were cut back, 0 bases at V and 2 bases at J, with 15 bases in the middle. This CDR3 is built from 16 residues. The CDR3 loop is CSARDPGRGPTDTQYF. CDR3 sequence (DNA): TGCAGTGCTAGAGATCCAGGGCGGGGGCCCACAGATACGCAGTATTTT.

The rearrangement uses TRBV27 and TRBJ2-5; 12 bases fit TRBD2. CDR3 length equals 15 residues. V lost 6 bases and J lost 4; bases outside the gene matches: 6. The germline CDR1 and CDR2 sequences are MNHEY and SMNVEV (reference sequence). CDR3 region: CASSRETSGGETQYF. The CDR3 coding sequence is TGTGCCAGCAGCCGCGAGACTAGCGGGGGAGAGACCCAGTACTTC.

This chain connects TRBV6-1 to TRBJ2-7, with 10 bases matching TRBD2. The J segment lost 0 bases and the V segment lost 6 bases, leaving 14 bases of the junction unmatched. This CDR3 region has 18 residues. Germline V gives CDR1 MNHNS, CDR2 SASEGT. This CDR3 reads CASSPKASGGIISYEQYF. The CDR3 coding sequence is TGTGCCAGCAGCCCAAAGGCTAGCGGGGGCATCATCTCCTACGAGCAGTACTTC.

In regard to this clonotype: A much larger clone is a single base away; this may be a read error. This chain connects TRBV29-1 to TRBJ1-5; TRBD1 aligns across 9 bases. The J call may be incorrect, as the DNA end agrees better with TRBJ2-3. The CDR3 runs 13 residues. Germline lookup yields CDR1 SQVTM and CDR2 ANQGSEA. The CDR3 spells CSVRTGDHQPQYF. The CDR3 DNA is TGCAGCGTTAGGACAGGGGATCATCAGCCCCAGTATTTT.

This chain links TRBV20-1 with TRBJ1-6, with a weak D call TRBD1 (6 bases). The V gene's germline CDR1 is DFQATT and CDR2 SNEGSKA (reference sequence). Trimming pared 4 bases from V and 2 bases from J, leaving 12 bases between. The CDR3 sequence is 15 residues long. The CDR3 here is CSANPSGAYNSPLHF. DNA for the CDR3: TGCAGTGCTAACCCCTCAGGGGCCTATAATTCACCCCTCCACTTT.